This TCR beta chain was sequenced for a study of cytomegalovirus exposure and HLA in healthy donors. The germline V gene encodes CDR1 MGHRA and CDR2 YSYEKL. The CDR3 totals 11 residues. V lost 8 bases and J lost 4, with 7 bases in between. Overall study results and limits: Overall, 164 TCR beta chains were annotated as cytomegalovirus-associated. It was reported that the classifier diagnosed cytomegalovirus status with high specificity and sensitivity in both the original and validation cohorts. Later on, a genetic analysis was performed. It linked a missense variant in DCLRE1C with V- and J-gene trimming of TCR beta.

Of note for this clone: Its antigen remains unknown.

PCR used 60 Vbeta primers and 13 Jbeta primers. The repertoire was sequenced with immunoSEQ multiplex PCR; TCRdb's copy has only in-frame clones and lacks some. The sample records about 170,000 clones, 60% to 80% being singletons. Sample: PBMCs. This chain connects TRBV4-1 to TRBJ2-3, with D unclear. The receptor's source is a woman between 45 and 60 years old in good health and CMV-seropositive. The CDR3 nucleotides read TGCGCCAGCGGCTTCGCAGATACGCAGTATTTT. This sequence encodes CASGFADTQYF.